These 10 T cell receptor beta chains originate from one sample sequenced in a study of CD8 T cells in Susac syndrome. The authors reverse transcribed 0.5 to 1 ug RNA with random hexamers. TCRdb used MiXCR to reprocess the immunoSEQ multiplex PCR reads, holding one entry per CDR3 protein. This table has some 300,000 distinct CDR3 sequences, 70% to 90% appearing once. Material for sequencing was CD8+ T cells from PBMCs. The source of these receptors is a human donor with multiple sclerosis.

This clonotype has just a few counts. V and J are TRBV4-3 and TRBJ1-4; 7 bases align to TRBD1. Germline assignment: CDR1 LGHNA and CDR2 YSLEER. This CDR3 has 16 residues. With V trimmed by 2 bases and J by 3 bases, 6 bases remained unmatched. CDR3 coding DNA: TGCGCCAGCAGCCAACTTCAGGGGGAGGCTAATGAAAAACTGTTTTTT. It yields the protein CASSQLQGEANEKLFF.

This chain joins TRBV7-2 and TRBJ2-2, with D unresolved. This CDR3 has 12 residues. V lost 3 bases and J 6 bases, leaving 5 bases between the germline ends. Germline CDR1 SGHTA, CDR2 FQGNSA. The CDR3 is CASSFAPGELFF. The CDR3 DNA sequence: TGTGCCAGCAGCTTCGCCCCCGGGGAGCTGTTTTTT.

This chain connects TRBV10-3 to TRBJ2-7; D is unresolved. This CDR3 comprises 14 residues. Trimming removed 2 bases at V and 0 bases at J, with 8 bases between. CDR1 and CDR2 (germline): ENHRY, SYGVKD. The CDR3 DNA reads TGTGCCATCAGTGAGCCTATCCCCTCCTACGAGCAGTACTTC. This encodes CAISEPIPSYEQYF.

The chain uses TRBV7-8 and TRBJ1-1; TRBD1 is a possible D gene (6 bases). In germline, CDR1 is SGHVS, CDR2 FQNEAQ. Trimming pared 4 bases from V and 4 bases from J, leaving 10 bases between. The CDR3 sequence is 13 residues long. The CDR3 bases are TGTGCCAGCAGCTCTACAGGGCCCACTGAAGCTTTCTTT. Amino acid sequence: CASSSTGPTEAFF. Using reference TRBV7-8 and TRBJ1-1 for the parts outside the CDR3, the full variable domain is GAGVSQSPRYKVAKRGQDVALRCDPISGHVSLFWYQQALGQGPEFLTYFQNEAQLDKSGLPSDRFFAERPEGSVSTLKIQRTQQEDSAVYLCASSSTGPTEAFFGQGTRLTVV.

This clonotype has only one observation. The CDR3 bases are TGTGCCAGCAGCCAAGAAGGTTTGGACAGGGGGCTTTGGGACACTGAAGCTTTCTTT. Protein: CASSQEGLDRGLWDTEAFF. The chain couples TRBV14 to TRBJ1-1; 11 bases match TRBD1. With 0 bases clipped from V and 3 bases from J, the junction kept 12 bases outside the gene matches. The CDR3 is made up of 19 amino acids. CDR1 is SGHDN and CDR2 is FVKESK in the germline V gene.

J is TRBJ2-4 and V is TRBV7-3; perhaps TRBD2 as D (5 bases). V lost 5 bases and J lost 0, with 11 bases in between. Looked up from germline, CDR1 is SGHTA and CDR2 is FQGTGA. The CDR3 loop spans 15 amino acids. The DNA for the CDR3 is TGTGCCAGCAGCCCCAGCGGACTAGCCAAAAACATTCAGTACTTC. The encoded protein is CASSPSGLAKNIQYF.

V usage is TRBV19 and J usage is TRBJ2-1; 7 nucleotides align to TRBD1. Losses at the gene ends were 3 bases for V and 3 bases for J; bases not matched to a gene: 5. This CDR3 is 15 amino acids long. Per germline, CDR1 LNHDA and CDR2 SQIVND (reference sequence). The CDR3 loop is CASSIGTGDYNEQFF. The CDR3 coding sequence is TGTGCCAGTAGTATTGGCACAGGGGACTACAATGAGCAGTTCTTC.

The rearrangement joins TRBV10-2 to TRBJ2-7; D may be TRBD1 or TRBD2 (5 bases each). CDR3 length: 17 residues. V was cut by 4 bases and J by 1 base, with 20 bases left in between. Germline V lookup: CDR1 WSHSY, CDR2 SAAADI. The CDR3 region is CASSVAGAGRVSYEQYF. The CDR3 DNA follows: TGCGCCAGCAGTGTTGCCGGGGCCGGACGGGTTTCCTACGAGCAGTACTTC.

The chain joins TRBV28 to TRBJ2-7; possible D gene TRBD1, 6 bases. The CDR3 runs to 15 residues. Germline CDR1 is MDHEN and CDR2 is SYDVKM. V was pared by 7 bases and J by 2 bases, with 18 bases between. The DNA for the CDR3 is TGTGCCAGCAAGTCTCCCGGACAGCCCCCCTACGAGCAGTACTTC. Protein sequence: CASKSPGQPPYEQYF.

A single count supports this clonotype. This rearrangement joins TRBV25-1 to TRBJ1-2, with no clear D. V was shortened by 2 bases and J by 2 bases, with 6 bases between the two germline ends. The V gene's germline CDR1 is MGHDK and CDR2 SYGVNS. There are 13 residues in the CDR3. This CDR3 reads CASSEMGNYGYTF. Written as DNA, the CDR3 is TGTGCCAGCAGTGAAATGGGCAACTATGGCTACACCTTC.